Listed below are T cell receptor beta chains from one sample, sequenced in a study of siplizumab effects on memory and regulatory T cells. Only in-frame clones appear in the TCRdb table, and some are missing; sequencing was by immunoSEQ multiplex PCR. Altogether around 86,000 clones are present, 85% to 95% being singletons, with the ten largest covering roughly 0.3%. The sample taken for sequencing was non-Treg CD4+ T cells sorted from blood. Receptors originate from a human donor in good health. Both conserved end residues are part of each CDR3. Fields, in order: CDR3 protein, CDR3 DNA, J gene, clone size, D gene, CDR3 length, V gene. D genes are given only for firm matches. Some rows mark clone size as missing; the rest say once, few, many or name a class of expanded clone.

CAWSGPPRHTGEAFF	TGTGCCTGGAGTGGCCCCCCCCGTCACACAGGTGAAGCTTTCTTT	TRBJ1-1	.	.	15	TRBV30
CAWSVRRDYGYTF	TGTGCCTGGAGTGTCCGGCGGGACTATGGCTACACCTTC	TRBJ1-2	.	.	13	TRBV30
CASSEAYTGELFF	TGTGCCAGCAGTGAAGCGTACACCGGGGAGCTGTTTTTT	TRBJ2-2	.	.	13	TRBV6-1
CASSQEGRGYYNEQFF	TGCGCCAGCAGCCAAGAAGGCAGGGGATACTACAATGAGCAGTTCTTC	TRBJ2-1	.	.	16	TRBV4-1
CASSLDRDRPYEQYF	TGTGCCAGCAGCTTAGATCGGGACAGGCCCTACGAGCAGTACTTC	TRBJ2-7	.	TRBD1	15	TRBV11-3
CASSLVRGSETQYF	TGCGCCAGCAGCTTGGTTAGGGGGTCAGAGACCCAGTACTTC	TRBJ2-5	.	.	14	TRBV5-1
CASSLGYPRLPGETQYF	TGTGCCAGCAGCTTAGGCTATCCAAGACTCCCAGGGGAGACCCAGTACTTC	TRBJ2-5	.	.	17	TRBV7-2
CASRGRGTAEKLFF	TGTGCCAGCAGAGGAAGGGGGACAGCTGAAAAACTGTTTTTT	TRBJ1-4	.	TRBD1	14	TRBV6-1
CAWSGGGGHTSNYGYTF	TGTGCCTGGAGTGGGGGAGGGGGCCATACTTCTAACTATGGCTACACCTTC	TRBJ1-2	once	TRBD1	17	TRBV30
CASSSGGDTEAFF	TGTGCCAGCTCATCGGGGGGCGACACTGAAGCTTTCTTT	TRBJ1-1	.	.	13	TRBV18
CASSPGFTGELFF	TGTGCCAGCAGCCCCGGGTTCACCGGGGAGCTGTTTTTT	TRBJ2-2	.	.	13	TRBV11-3
CASSPWVDEKLFF	TGCGCCAGCAGCCCGTGGGTAGACGAAAAACTGTTTTTT	TRBJ1-4	.	.	13	TRBV5-1
CASSGEGNTEAFF	TGCGCCAGCAGTGGGGAGGGGAACACTGAAGCTTTCTTT	TRBJ1-1	.	.	13	TRBV10-1
CASSILRNYGYTF	TGTGCCAGTAGTATACTTCGTAACTATGGCTACACCTTC	TRBJ1-2	few	.	13	TRBV19
CASSGTTGGSSEQYF	TGTGCCAGTAGTGGAACGACAGGGGGCTCGTCTGAGCAGTACTTC	TRBJ2-7	.	TRBD1	15	TRBV19
CASSPQGAPYNEQFF	TGTGCCAGCAGCCCACAGGGGGCTCCGTACAATGAGCAGTTCTTC	TRBJ2-1	.	TRBD1	15	TRBV7-9
CASSFRTGANEKLFF	TGTGCCAGCAGCTTCCGGACAGGCGCAAATGAAAAACTGTTTTTT	TRBJ1-4	.	TRBD1	15	TRBV11-2
CARNRNSGNTIYF	TGTGCCAGAAACAGGAACTCTGGAAACACCATATATTTT	TRBJ1-3	once	.	13	TRBV11-3
CASASAQLGVRTGDQPQHF	TGTGCCAGCGCATCGGCACAATTGGGGGTAAGGACAGGGGATCAGCCCCAGCATTTT	TRBJ1-5	.	TRBD1	19	TRBV18
CASRSNTGTSGFYEQYF	TGTGCAAGTCGCTCCAATACCGGGACTAGCGGATTCTACGAGCAGTACTTC	TRBJ2-7	.	.	17	TRBV12-2
CASSDQRPSPSYEQYF	TGTGCCAGCAGTGACCAAAGACCATCTCCCTCCTACGAGCAGTACTTC	TRBJ2-7	.	.	16	TRBV6-4
CASSPLRGTYEQYF	TGTGCCAGCAGTCCTCTGCGGGGAACCTACGAGCAGTACTTC	TRBJ2-7	.	.	14	TRBV11-2
CASRDSGGYTF	TGTGCCAGCAGAGACTCCGGGGGCTACACCTTC	TRBJ1-2	.	.	11	TRBV6-5
CASSFRGLAFF	TGTGCCAGCAGTTTTAGGGGTCTCGCTTTCTTT	TRBJ1-1	.	.	11	TRBV28
CSVSAFQLNEQFF	TGCAGCGTGTCGGCATTCCAACTCAATGAGCAGTTCTTC	TRBJ2-1	.	.	13	TRBV29-1
CASSLDRANYGYTF	TGTGCCAGCAGCCTCGACCGAGCTAACTATGGCTACACCTTC	TRBJ1-2	.	.	14	TRBV7-2
CASRSILAKNIQYF	TGTGCCAGCAGATCTATACTAGCCAAAAACATTCAGTACTTC	TRBJ2-4	.	.	14	TRBV27
CASSLDLRVAGGRTDTQYF	TGTGCCAGCAGCTTAGATCTGAGGGTAGCGGGGGGTCGGACAGATACGCAGTATTTT	TRBJ2-3	few	TRBD2	19	TRBV11-2
CASSMTGGDTEAFF	TGTGCCAGCAGCATGACAGGGGGGGACACTGAAGCTTTCTTT	TRBJ1-1	.	TRBD1	14	TRBV5-4
CASSAYTGTNEQFF	TGTGCCAGCAGCGCTTACACAGGGACCAATGAGCAGTTCTTC	TRBJ2-1	once	.	14	TRBV5-4
CASSQDRWNEQFF	TGTGCCAGCAGCCAAGATCGGTGGAATGAGCAGTTCTTC	TRBJ2-1	.	.	13	TRBV4-2
CASSSPYGTSGGYTQYF	TGTGCCAGCAGTTCCCCCTACGGGACTAGCGGGGGATATACGCAGTATTTT	TRBJ2-3	.	TRBD2	17	TRBV27
CASSNDHTLYPQHF	TGTGCCAGCAGCAATGATCACACCCTTTATCCCCAGCATTTT	TRBJ1-5	.	.	14	TRBV21-1
CAWSAQGAYTIYF	TGTGCCTGGAGTGCTCAGGGGGCTTACACCATATATTTT	TRBJ1-3	.	TRBD1	13	TRBV30
CASSPQGLRNQPQHF	TGTGCCAGCAGCCCCCAGGGGTTGCGCAATCAGCCCCAGCATTTT	TRBJ1-5	.	.	15	TRBV27
CASSDQHRGSETQYF	TGTGCCAGCAGTGATCAACACAGGGGGTCAGAGACCCAGTACTTC	TRBJ2-5	.	TRBD1	15	TRBV6-1
CASSSRTQAHYGYTF	TGTGCCAGCAGCTCAAGGACCCAGGCACACTATGGCTACACCTTC	TRBJ1-2	.	.	15	TRBV11-2
CASSPNRGQGEQYF	TGTGCCAGCAGCCCCAACAGGGGGCAAGGCGAGCAGTACTTC	TRBJ2-7	.	TRBD1	14	TRBV11-2
CASSRERGDSPLHF	TGTGCCAGCAGCCGAGAACGTGGCGATTCACCCCTCCACTTT	TRBJ1-6	.	.	14	TRBV13
CAWSSGQGVGNQPQHF	TGTGCCTGGAGTTCGGGCCAAGGGGTTGGCAATCAGCCCCAGCATTTT	TRBJ1-5	.	.	16	TRBV30
CASSSWGQLDQPQHF	TGTGCCAGCAGCTCTTGGGGACAGCTAGATCAGCCCCAGCATTTT	TRBJ1-5	.	TRBD1	15	TRBV9
CAWREGQGEAFF	TGTGCCTGGAGGGAGGGACAGGGCGAAGCTTTCTTT	TRBJ1-1	.	TRBD1	12	TRBV30
CASSETSGVETQYF	TGTGCCAGCAGTGAGACTAGCGGGGTTGAGACCCAGTACTTC	TRBJ2-5	.	TRBD2	14	TRBV6-6
CASSLGPDGGFLGNTIYF	TGCGCCAGCAGCTTGGGGCCTGATGGGGGGTTTCTTGGAAACACCATATATTTT	TRBJ1-3	.	.	18	TRBV5-1
CASRRSGQSYEQYF	TGTGCCAGCAGGAGATCGGGACAGTCCTACGAGCAGTACTTC	TRBJ2-7	.	TRBD1	14	TRBV13
CASSPVDSSGIQYF	TGTGCCAGCTCACCGGTTGACAGTTCTGGCATTCAGTACTTC	TRBJ2-4	.	.	14	TRBV18
CASSPRTGIHEQYF	TGTGCCAGCAGCCCCCGGACAGGCATCCACGAGCAGTACTTC	TRBJ2-7	.	TRBD1	14	TRBV9
CSVVGTGSEKLFF	TGCAGCGTTGTGGGGACAGGGTCTGAAAAACTGTTTTTT	TRBJ1-4	.	TRBD1	13	TRBV29-1
CASSLNNLGDTQYF	TGTGCCAGCAGCTTAAATAATTTGGGAGATACGCAGTATTTT	TRBJ2-3	.	.	14	TRBV11-1
CASSFTGWATGELFF	TGTGCCAGCAGCTTTACAGGGTGGGCCACCGGGGAGCTGTTTTTT	TRBJ2-2	once	.	15	TRBV14
CASSLGITSGVAKNIQYF	TGCGCCAGCAGCTTGGGAATTACTAGCGGGGTTGCCAAAAACATTCAGTACTTC	TRBJ2-4	.	TRBD2	18	TRBV5-1
CASSREHSYEQYF	TGTGCCAGCTCTAGGGAGCACTCCTACGAGCAGTACTTC	TRBJ2-7	.	.	13	TRBV19
CASSLGSGPGYTF	TGCGCCAGCAGCTTGGGATCGGGGCCTGGCTACACCTTC	TRBJ1-2	once	.	13	TRBV5-1